The T cell receptor (beta chain) described here comes from a study of human CD8 memory T cell subsets (dated by TCRdb to between 2020 and 2021). Broadly, across the study: To assess clonal relationships, the TCRbeta repertoires of stem-like (TSTEM), progenitor exhausted-like (TPEX) and effector memory CD8+ T cell subsets were compared. TCRbeta repertoires were obtained from TSTEM, TPEX and effector memory subsets contributed by each of several donors.

Of note for this clonotype: Its antigen remains undetermined.

CDR1 LNHNV and CDR2 YYDKDF are derived from the germline V gene (reference sequence). The CDR3, from cysteine to phenylalanine, totals 15 residues. No coding sequence is recorded. A Human TCR Profiling Kit was used to prepare UMI-labeled 5' RACE TCRbeta libraries. Every TCRbeta library was prepared in parallel with an identical number of PCR cycles. The authors' analysis ran thus. Between about 2,700 and 20,000 functional CDR3beta clonotypes were contained in each TCRbeta library. UMI extraction and consensus assembly used MIGEC 1.2.9, requiring at least three reads per UMI. In-frame CDR3beta repertoires were extracted with MiXCR 3.0.3. Each sample was downsampled to 42,000 randomly selected UMIs before diversity metrics were computed in VDJtools 1.2.1. For the top 3,000 clones of each sample pair, the repertoire overlap metrics D, R and F2 were calculated in VDJtools. Through TCRdb reprocessing, the reads give one entry per CDR3 protein sequence; DNA is omitted. TCRdb's processing, not the authors' own work, is the source of the V and J calls. The table for this sample records fewer than 10,000 distinct CDR3 sequences. About 20% of the sample comes from the top ten.

Study-wide conclusions, independent of this receptor: Normalized Shannon-Wiener diversity was similarly high in the TSTEM and TPEX subsets, while the effector memory subsets were comparatively less diverse. Chao1 estimates suggested greater repertoire diversity in TSTEM than in TPEX subsets, potentially reflecting a broader range of specificities. Only TCRbeta chains were sequenced, and repertoire comparisons rested on over 5 donors tested with paired t-tests and Bonferroni correction. Clonotypes were shared with effector memory cells by both stem-like subsets, but only minimal overlap was found between TSTEM and TPEX repertoires, suggesting distinct antigen spectra.

Density gradient separation was used to isolate peripheral blood mononuclear cells from buffy coats of healthy donors. Negative magnetic separation using EasySep or MojoSort CD8+ T cell isolation kits was how the study enriched total CD8+ T cells. An RNeasy Mini Kit was used to extract total RNA from duplicate vials of around 140,000 sorted CD8+ T cells per subset. PBMCs were used either fresh or after being cryopreserved in fetal bovine serum containing about 9.8% DMSO. Fluorescence-activated cell sorting on a FACSAria III was used to sort the CD8+ T cell subsets to purity. The V and J segments used are TRBV15 and TRBJ2-5; checking the TCRdb D call of TRBD1 is not possible without DNA. The material sequenced was CD8+ T cells from PBMCs. This receptor was obtained from a human donor in good health. The CDR3 region: CATSRERQRSETQYF.